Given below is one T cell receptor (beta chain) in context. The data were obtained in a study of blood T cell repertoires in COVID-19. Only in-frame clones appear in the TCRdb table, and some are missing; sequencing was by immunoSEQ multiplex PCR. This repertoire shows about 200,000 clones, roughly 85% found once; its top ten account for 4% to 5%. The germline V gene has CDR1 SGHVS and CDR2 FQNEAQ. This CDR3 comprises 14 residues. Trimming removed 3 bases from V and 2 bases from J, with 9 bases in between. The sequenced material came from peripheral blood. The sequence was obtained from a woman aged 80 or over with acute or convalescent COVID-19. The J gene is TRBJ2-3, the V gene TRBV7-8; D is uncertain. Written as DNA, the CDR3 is TGTGCCAGCAGCTTGGTGGAGTACACAGATACGCAGTATTTT. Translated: CASSLVEYTDTQYF.